This T cell receptor beta chain was profiled in a study of OX40 agonist ivuxolimab in advanced cancers. General notes on the study: Ivuxolimab was an agonistic, fully human IgG2 monoclonal antibody directed against OX40 (CD134), a costimulatory receptor. Intravenous ivuxolimab was administered to patients every 2 weeks at six dose levels: 0.01, 0.1, 0.3, 1.5, 3 and 10 mg/kg. The purpose of peripheral TCRbeta sequencing was to test whether ivuxolimab changed TCR sequence diversity and led to clonal T-cell expansion. Prior anti-PD-1, anti-PD-L1 or anti-CTLA-4 therapy was permitted, and 40% of dose-escalation patients had received checkpoint inhibitors. A male proportion of roughly 85% and a mean age of about 60 years, ranging from 23 to 79, were recorded for the dose-escalation cohort. Three dose-escalation patients achieved partial responses, one with hepatocellular carcinoma and two with cutaneous melanoma. The monotherapy dose-escalation portion (N ≈ 50 patients) of the phase I ivuxolimab trial is reported in the paper. Of the 50 or so patients in dose escalation, about 20 had hepatocellular carcinoma, some 15 had melanoma, 9 had renal cell carcinoma and 9 had head and neck cancer. Summary of the overall study and its limitations: In partial responders in the 0.1-3.0 mg/kg groups, normalized peripheral clonal expansion was found to be among the lowest, especially among CD8+ T cells. Low levels of normalized T-cell clonal expansion were also seen in some patients who did not respond. At doses from 0.1 to 3.0 mg/kg, clonal expansion was seen in both CD4+ and CD8+ blood T cells between baseline and week 6. Which antigens the clonally expanded peripheral T cells were specific for was not determined. After ivuxolimab, CD8+ T cells had more expanded clones than CD4+ T cells on average.

Genomic DNA was isolated from the sorted cells so that the TCRbeta CDR3 region could be sequenced. TCRbeta CDR3 regions were sequenced using the immunoSEQ Assay. In TCRdb, the immuneACCESS table is reduced to in-frame sequences with V and J assigned. These tables do not hold every clone; where another copy was compared, an unresolved V gene accounts for under half, and the others remain unexplained. For this sample the table gives nearly 70,000 clones, of which over 75% were detected only once. Of the sample, 5.5% to 7% is held by the ten largest clones. Comments on this clone: Its specific antigen is unknown. Within one base of it there is no much larger clone, and no base qualities were kept.

V trim: 7 bases; J trim: 2 bases; unmatched bases: 8. The CDR3 runs 15 residues from the cysteine to the phenylalanine. Of all the DNA, just the CDR3 is kept, 45 bases in frame from base 1. From a lookup of the germline V gene, CDR1 and CDR2 are LGHNT and FRNRAP. The trial excluded patients who had a history of autoimmune disease or who were on systemic immunosuppression. In every dose cohort, peripheral blood was drawn for TCR sequencing at baseline, cycle 4 day 1, and cycle 7 day 1. Samples were obtained from an open-label, multicenter, first-in-human phase I dose-escalation trial of ivuxolimab. Adults with locally advanced or metastatic melanoma, renal cell, hepatocellular, or head and neck squamous cell carcinoma were enrolled in the trial. CD4+ and CD8+ T cells were sorted separately from peripheral blood before TCR sequencing.

The starting material was CD4+ or CD8+ T cells sorted from blood, obtained in a trial of the OX40 agonist ivuxolimab. This receptor was taken from an adult with an advanced solid tumor such as melanoma, head and neck, liver or kidney cancer. The chain employs TRBV12-5 and TRBJ2-1, and TRBD1 matches 7 of the central bases. The DNA sequence is as follows: TGTGCTAGTGTTAACAGGGGTAGTCCCTACAATGAGCAGTTCTTC. This translates into CASVNRGSPYNEQFF. Reference TRBV12-5 and TRBJ2-1 proteins supply the regions before and after the CDR3; the full variable domain is: DARVTQTPRHKVTEMGQEVTMRCQPILGHNTVFWYRQTMMQGLELLAYFRNRAPLDDSGMPKDRFSAEMPDATLATLKIQPSEPRDSAVYFCASVNRGSPYNEQFFGPGTRLTVL.